A selection of T cell receptor beta chains follows, all from one sample in a study of CD8+ T cells in alopecia areata. Assay used: immunoSEQ multiplex PCR; TCRdb lists only in-frame clones, some missing. The repertoire holds about 120,000 clones, with roughly 69% as singletons. Material for sequencing was CD4+ T cells sorted from blood. The receptors were gathered from a human donor in good health. The CDR3 runs from the conserved cysteine through the conserved F or W.

CDR3 protein: CASSSLGGQYF
V gene: TRBV7-2
J gene: TRBJ2-7

CDR3 protein: CASSLGPGGVTEAFF
V gene: TRBV28
J gene: TRBJ1-1

CDR3 protein: CSAMTGRPNTEAFF
V gene: TRBV29-1
J gene: TRBJ1-1

CDR3 protein: CASSYGTGSGQPQHF
V gene: TRBV7-6
J gene: TRBJ1-5

CDR3 protein: CAIRSRYNEQFF
V gene: TRBV6-5
J gene: TRBJ2-1

CDR3 protein: CSVDVPGRRNYGYTF
V gene: TRBV29-1
J gene: TRBJ1-2

CDR3 protein: CSVVSDSQETQYF
V gene: TRBV29-1
J gene: TRBJ2-5

CDR3 protein: CASSPQGDRVISPLHF
V gene: TRBV7-9
J gene: TRBJ1-6

CDR3 protein: CASSRTDTGELFF
V gene: TRBV6-5
J gene: TRBJ2-2

CDR3 protein: CASSKLRYGYTF
V gene: TRBV19
J gene: TRBJ1-2

CDR3 protein: CAWGAGSRNQPQHF
V gene: TRBV30
J gene: TRBJ1-5

CDR3 protein: CSVELQETQYF
V gene: TRBV29-1
J gene: TRBJ2-5

CDR3 protein: CASSEVGYGYTF
V gene: TRBV25-1
J gene: TRBJ1-2

CDR3 protein: CASSHTGTGDYGYTF
V gene: TRBV5-6
J gene: TRBJ1-2

CDR3 protein: CSVGGRGGQETQYF
V gene: TRBV29-1
J gene: TRBJ2-5

CDR3 protein: CASSLGVYEQYF
V gene: TRBV7-9
J gene: TRBJ2-7

CDR3 protein: CSVRVGQSNQPQHF
V gene: TRBV29-1
J gene: TRBJ1-5

CDR3 protein: CAWSVTGSGQYF
V gene: TRBV30
J gene: TRBJ2-3

CDR3 protein: CAWSFTEKLFF
V gene: TRBV30
J gene: TRBJ1-4

CDR3 protein: CASSPRTSGGVGETQYF
V gene: TRBV4-2
J gene: TRBJ2-5

CDR3 protein: CASSREVGSPLHF
V gene: TRBV4-2
J gene: TRBJ1-6

CDR3 protein: CASSPSGTGELFF
V gene: TRBV7-2
J gene: TRBJ2-2

CDR3 protein: CASSPGLAGGLAKNIQYF
V gene: TRBV4-1
J gene: TRBJ2-4

CDR3 protein: CASSPSGTYEQYF
V gene: TRBV18
J gene: TRBJ2-7

CDR3 protein: CASQGQGVPEAFF
V gene: TRBV6-5
J gene: TRBJ1-1

CDR3 protein: CASSLGDFLGEQYF
V gene: TRBV7-2
J gene: TRBJ2-7

CDR3 protein: CASSSTDSNTGELFF
V gene: TRBV5-1
J gene: TRBJ2-2

CDR3 protein: CSVQDPDSTDTQYF
V gene: TRBV29-1
J gene: TRBJ2-3

CDR3 protein: CSVTLKINEKLFF
V gene: TRBV29-1
J gene: TRBJ1-4

CDR3 protein: CASSQDASGANVLTF
V gene: TRBV4-2
J gene: TRBJ2-6

CDR3 protein: CASRAPGGRYTF
V gene: TRBV9
J gene: TRBJ1-2

CDR3 protein: CSAWTGGKTQYF
V gene: TRBV29-1
J gene: TRBJ2-5

CDR3 protein: CASSLQGANTGELFF
V gene: TRBV5-1
J gene: TRBJ2-2

CDR3 protein: CASRRMDTGELFF
V gene: TRBV6-5
J gene: TRBJ2-2

CDR3 protein: CASSVDPAGTQYF
V gene: TRBV9
J gene: TRBJ2-5

CDR3 protein: CASSQGTSLLYEQYF
V gene: TRBV4-1
J gene: TRBJ2-7

CDR3 protein: CASSPQTDRGKAFF
V gene: TRBV7-9
J gene: TRBJ1-1

CDR3 protein: CASSADSSYQPQHF
V gene: TRBV19
J gene: TRBJ1-5

CDR3 protein: CASSLGGRLQETQYF
V gene: TRBV7-2
J gene: TRBJ2-5

CDR3 protein: CASSPVGGGTDTQYF
V gene: TRBV7-6
J gene: TRBJ2-3